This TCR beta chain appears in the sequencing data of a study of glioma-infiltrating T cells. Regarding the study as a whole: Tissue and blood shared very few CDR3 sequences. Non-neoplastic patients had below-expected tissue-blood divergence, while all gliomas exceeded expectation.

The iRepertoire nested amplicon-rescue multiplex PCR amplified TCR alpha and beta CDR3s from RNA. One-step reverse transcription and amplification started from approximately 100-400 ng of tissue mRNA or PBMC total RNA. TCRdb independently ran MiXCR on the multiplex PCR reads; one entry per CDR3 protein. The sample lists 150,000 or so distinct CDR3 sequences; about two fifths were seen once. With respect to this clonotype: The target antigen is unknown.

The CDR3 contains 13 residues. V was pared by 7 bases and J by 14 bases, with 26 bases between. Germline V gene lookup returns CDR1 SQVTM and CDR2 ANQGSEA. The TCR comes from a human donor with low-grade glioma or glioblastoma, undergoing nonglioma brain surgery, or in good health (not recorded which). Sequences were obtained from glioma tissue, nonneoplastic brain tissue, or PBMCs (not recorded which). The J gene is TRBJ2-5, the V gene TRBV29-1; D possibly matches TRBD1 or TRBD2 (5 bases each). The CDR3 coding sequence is TGCAGCGCCGAGGGGACCTCGACCACGCGGTTCTACTTC. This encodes CSAEGTSTTRFYF.